This TCR beta chain was found in a study of blood T cell repertoires in COVID-19. Clones were read by immunoSEQ multiplex PCR, and TCRdb kept only the in-frame ones, dropping some. The table has about 150,000 clones, approximately 90% seen once. This clone was counted a few times. The CDR3 runs 14 residues. CDR1 and CDR2 (germline): MNHEY, SVGEGT. V shed 5 bases, J shed 9 bases, and the junction held 7 bases outside the gene matches. This rearrangement joins TRBV6-2 or TRBV6-3 to TRBJ1-6; 7 bases are shared with TRBD1. The source material was peripheral blood. The sequence derives from an older woman with acute or convalescent COVID-19. CDR3 in amino acids: CASSDGTVGSPLHF. The CDR3 coding sequence is TGTGCCAGCAGTGACGGGACAGTAGGTTCACCCCTCCACTTT.